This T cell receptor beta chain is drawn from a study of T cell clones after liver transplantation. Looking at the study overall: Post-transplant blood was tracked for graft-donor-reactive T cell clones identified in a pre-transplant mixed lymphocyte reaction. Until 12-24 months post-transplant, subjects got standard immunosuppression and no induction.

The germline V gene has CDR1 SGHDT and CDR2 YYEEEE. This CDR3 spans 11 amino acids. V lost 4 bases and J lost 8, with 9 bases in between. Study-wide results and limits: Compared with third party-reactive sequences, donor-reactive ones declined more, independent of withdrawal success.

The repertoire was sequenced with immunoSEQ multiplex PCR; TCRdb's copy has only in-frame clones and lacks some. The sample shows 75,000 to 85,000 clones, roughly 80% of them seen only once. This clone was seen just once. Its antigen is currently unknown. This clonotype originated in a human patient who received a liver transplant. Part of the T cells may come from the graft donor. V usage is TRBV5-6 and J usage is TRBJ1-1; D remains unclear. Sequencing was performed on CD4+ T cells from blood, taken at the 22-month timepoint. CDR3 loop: CASSASWEAFF. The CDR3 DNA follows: TGTGCCAGCAGCGCGTCGTGGGAAGCTTTCTTT.